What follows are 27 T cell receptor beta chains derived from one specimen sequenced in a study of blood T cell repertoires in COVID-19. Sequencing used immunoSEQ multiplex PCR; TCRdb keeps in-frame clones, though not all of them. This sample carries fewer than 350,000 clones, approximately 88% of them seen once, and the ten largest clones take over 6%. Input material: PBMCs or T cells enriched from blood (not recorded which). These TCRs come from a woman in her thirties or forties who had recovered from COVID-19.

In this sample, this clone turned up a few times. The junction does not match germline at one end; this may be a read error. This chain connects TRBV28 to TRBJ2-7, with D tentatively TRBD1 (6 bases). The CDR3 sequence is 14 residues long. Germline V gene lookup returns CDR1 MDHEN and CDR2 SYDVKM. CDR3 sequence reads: CASSLTGRGSGSVF. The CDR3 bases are TGTGCCAGCAGTCTGACAGGAAGGGGTTCGGGCAGTGTCTTC.

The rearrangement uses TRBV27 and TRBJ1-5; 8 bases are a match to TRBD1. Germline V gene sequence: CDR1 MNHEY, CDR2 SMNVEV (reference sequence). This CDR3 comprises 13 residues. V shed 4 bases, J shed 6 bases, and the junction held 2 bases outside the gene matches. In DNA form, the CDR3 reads TGTGCCAGCAGTTCGACAGGGGTTCAGCCCCAGCATTTT. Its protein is CASSSTGVQPQHF.

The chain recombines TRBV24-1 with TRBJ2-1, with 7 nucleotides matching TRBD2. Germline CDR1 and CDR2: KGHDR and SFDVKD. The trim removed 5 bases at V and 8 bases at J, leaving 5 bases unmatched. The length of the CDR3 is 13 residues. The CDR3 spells CATSGTGGDEQFF. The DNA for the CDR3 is TGTGCCACCAGTGGTACTGGGGGGGATGAGCAGTTCTTC.

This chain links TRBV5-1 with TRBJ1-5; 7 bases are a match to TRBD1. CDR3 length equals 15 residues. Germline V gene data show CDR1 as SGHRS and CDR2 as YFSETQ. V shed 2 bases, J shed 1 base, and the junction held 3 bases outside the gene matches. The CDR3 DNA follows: TGCGCCAGCAGCTTTACAGGGGAAAGCAATCAGCCCCAGCATTTT. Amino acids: CASSFTGESNQPQHF.

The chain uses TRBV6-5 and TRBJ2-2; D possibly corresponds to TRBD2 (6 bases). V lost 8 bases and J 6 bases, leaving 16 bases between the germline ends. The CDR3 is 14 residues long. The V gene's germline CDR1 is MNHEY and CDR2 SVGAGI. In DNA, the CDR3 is TGTGCCAGCGCGACGTCTGGGGGGTCCGGGGAGCTGTTTTTT. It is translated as CASATSGGSGELFF.

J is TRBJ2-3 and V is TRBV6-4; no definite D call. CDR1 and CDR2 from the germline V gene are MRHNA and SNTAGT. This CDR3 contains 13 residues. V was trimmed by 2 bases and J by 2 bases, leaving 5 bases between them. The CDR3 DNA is TGTGCCAGCAGTGACCCCTACACAGATACGCAGTATTTT. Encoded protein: CASSDPYTDTQYF.

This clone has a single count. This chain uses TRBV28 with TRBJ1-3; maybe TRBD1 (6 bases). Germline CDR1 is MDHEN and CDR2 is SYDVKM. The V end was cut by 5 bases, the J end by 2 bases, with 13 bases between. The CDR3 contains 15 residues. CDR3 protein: CASSLLRGTGNTIYF. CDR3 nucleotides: TGTGCCAGCAGTCTATTGAGGGGGACTGGAAACACCATATATTTT.

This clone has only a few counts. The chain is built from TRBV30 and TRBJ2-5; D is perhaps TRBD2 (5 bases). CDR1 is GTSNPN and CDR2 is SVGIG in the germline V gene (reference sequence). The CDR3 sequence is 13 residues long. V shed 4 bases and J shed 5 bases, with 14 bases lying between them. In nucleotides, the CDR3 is TGTGCCTGGATAACGAGGGCCGGGGAGACCCAGTACTTC. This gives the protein CAWITRAGETQYF.

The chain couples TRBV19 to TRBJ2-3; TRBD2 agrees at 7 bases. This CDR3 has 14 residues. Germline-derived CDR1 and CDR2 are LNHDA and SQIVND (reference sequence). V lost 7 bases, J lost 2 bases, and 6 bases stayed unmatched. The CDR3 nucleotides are TGTGCCAGTAATGCGGGACTATTCACAGATACGCAGTATTTT. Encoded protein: CASNAGLFTDTQYF.

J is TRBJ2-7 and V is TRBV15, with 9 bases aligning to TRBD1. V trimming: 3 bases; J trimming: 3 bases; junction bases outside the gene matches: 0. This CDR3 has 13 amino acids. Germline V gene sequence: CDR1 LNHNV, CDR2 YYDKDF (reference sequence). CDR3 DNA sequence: TGTGCCACCAGCAGGACAGGGGGCTACGAGCAGTACTTC. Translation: CATSRTGGYEQYF. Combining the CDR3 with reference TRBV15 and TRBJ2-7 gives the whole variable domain DAMVIQNPRYQVTQFGKPVTLSCSQTLNHNVMYWYQQKSSQAPKLLFHYYDKDFNNEADTPDNFQSRRPNTSFCFLDIRSPGLGDTAMYLCATSRTGGYEQYFGPGTRLTVT.

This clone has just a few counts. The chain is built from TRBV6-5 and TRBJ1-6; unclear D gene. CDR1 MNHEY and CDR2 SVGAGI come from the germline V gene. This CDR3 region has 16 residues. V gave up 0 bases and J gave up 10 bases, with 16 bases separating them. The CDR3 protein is CASSYSRGGFASPLHF. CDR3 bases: TGTGCCAGCAGTTACTCGCGGGGAGGGTTTGCGTCACCCCTCCACTTT.

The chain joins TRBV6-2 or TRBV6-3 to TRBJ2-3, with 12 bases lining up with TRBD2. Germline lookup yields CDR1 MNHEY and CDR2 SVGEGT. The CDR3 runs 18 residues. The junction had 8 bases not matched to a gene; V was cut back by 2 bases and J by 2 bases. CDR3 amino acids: CASSYSVGLAGFTDTQYF. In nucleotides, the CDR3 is TGTGCCAGCAGTTACAGCGTAGGACTAGCGGGGTTCACAGATACGCAGTATTTT.

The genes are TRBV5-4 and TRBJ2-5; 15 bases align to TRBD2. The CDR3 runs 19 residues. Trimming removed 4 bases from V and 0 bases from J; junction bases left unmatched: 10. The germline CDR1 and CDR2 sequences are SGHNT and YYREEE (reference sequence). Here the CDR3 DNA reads TGTGCCAGCAGCCAGTCGTGGACTAGCGGGAGGGACCACCAAGAGACCCAGTACTTC. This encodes CASSQSWTSGRDHQETQYF.

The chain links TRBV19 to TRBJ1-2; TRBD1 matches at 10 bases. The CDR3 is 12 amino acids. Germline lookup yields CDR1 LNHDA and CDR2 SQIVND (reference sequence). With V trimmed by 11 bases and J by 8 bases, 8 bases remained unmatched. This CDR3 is CAARGTGDGYTF. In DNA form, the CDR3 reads TGTGCCGCAAGGGGGACAGGGGACGGCTACACCTTC.

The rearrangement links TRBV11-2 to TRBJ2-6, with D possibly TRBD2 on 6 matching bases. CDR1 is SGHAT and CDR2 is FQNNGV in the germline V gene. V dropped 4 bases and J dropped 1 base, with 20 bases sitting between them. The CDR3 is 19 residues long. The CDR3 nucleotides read TGTGCCAGCAGCTACAGGCCCCCGGTGGCGGGATCTGGGGCCAACGTCCTGACTTTC. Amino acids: CASSYRPPVAGSGANVLTF.

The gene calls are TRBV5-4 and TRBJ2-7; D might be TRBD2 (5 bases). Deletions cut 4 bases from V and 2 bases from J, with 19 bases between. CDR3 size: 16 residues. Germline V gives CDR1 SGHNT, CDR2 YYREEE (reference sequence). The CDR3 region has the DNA TGTGCCAGCAGCCCGTTCCACGGGGATTGGCCCTACGAGCAGTACTTC. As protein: CASSPFHGDWPYEQYF.

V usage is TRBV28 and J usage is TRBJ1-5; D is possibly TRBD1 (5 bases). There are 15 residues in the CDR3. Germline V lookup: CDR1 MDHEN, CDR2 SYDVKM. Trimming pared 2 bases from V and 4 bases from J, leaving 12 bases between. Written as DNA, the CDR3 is TGTGCCAGCAGTTTAATTGGTCAGGGAAATCAGCCCCAGCATTTT. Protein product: CASSLIGQGNQPQHF. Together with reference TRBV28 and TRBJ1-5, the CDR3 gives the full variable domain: DVKVTQSSRYLVKRTGEKVFLECVQDMDHENMFWYRQDPGLGLRLIYFSYDVKMKEKGDIPEGYSVSREKKERFSLILESASTNQTSMYLCASSLIGQGNQPQHFGDGTRLSIL.

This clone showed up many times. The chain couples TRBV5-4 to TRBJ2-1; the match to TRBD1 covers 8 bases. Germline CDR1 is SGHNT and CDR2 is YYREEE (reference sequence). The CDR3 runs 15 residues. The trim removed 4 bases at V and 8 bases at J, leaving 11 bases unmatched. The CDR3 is CASSPPGQDSDEQFF. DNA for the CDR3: TGTGCCAGCAGCCCCCCGGGACAGGACTCCGATGAGCAGTTCTTC.

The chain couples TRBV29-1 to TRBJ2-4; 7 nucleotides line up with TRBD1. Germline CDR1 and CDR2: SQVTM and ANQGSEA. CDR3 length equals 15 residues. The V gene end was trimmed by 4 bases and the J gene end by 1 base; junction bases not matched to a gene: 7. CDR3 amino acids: CSVGGGQAAKNIQYF. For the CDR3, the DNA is TGCAGCGTTGGCGGTGGACAGGCCGCCAAAAACATTCAGTACTTC.

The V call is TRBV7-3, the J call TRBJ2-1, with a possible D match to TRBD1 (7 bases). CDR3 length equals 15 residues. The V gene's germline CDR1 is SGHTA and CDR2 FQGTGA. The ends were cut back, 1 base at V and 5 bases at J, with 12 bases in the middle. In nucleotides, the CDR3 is TGTGCCAGCAGCTTAATTGGCGGGACAGACAATGAGCAGTTCTTC. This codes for CASSLIGGTDNEQFF.

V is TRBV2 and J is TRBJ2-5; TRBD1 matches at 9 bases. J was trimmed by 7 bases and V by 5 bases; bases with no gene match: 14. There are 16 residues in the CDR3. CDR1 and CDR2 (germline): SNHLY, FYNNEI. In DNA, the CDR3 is TGTGCCAGCAGTACCCATTACCCGGGACAGGGAGGGACCCAGTACTTC. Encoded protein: CASSTHYPGQGGTQYF. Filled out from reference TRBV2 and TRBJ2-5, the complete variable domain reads EPEVTQTPSHQVTQMGQEVILRCVPISNHLYFYWYRQILGQKVEFLVSFYNNEISEKSEIFDDQFSVERPDGSNFTLKIRSTKLEDSAMYFCASSTHYPGQGGTQYFGPGTRLLVL.

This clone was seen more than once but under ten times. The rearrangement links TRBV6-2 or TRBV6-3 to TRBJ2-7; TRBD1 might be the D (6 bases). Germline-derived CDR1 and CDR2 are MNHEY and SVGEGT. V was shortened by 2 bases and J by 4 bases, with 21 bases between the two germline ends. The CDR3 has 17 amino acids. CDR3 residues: CASSYVSAGTPDYEQYF. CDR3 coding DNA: TGTGCCAGCAGTTACGTAAGCGCCGGGACACCGGATTACGAGCAGTACTTC.

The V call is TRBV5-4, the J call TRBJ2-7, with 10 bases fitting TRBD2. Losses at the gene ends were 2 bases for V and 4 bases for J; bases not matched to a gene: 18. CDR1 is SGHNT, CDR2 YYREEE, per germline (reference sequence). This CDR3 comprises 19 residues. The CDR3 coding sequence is TGTGCCAGCAGCTTCGGACCCCGCGTAACTAGCGGGATTACGTACGAGCAGTACTTC. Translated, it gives CASSFGPRVTSGITYEQYF.

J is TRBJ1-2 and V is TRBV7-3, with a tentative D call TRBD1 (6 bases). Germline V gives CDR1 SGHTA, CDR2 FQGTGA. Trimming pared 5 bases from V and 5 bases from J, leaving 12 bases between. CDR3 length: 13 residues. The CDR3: CASSKYQGYGYTF. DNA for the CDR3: TGTGCCAGCAGCAAGTACCAGGGGTATGGCTACACCTTC.

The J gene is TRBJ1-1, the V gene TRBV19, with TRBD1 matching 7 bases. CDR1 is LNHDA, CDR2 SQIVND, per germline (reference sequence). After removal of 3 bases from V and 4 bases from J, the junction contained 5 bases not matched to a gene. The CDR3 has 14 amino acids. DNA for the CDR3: TGTGCCAGTAGTATTGACAGGGTGGGCACTGAAGCTTTCTTT. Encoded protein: CASSIDRVGTEAFF.

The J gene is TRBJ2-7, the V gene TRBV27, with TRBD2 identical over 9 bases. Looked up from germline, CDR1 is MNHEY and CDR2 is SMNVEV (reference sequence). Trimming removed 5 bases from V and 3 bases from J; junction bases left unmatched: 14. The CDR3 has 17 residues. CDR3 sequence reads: CASSPYQPRLADYEQYF. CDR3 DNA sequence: TGTGCCAGCAGTCCCTACCAACCCCGACTAGCGGACTACGAGCAGTACTTC.

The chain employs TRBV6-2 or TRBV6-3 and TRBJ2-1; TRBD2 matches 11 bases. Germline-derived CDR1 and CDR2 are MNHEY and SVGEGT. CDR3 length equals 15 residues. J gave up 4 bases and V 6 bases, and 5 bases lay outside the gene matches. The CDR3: CASSPGTSGYNEQFF. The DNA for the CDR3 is TGTGCCAGCAGCCCCGGGACTAGCGGTTACAATGAGCAGTTCTTC.